The TCR beta chain described here comes from a study of regulatory T cells in long-lasting Graves disease. Described time point: newly diagnosed GD, antithyroid drugs for less than 3 months. From PBMCs, RNA was extracted and then used to make the TCR library. The CDR3 runs to 14 residues. With 3 bases clipped from V and 4 bases from J, the junction kept 5 bases outside the gene matches. The germline V gene encodes CDR1 MDHEN and CDR2 SYDVKM. According to the study, TCR beta libraries were built with iRepertoire HTBI primers and CDR3-region Arm-PCR. TCRdb ran MiXCR on the multiplex PCR reads and lists one entry per CDR3 protein. The repertoire has under 700,000 distinct CDR3 sequences, about 16% of them found once; the top ten carry just under 25%. This clonotype was detected ten times or more. Its specificity is unknown. Study-wide points: There was favoring of TRBV28, TRBJ1-2 and TRBJ2-5 in persistent disease. Lower TCR diversity was seen in persistent Graves' patients than in newly diagnosed ones.

These data also formed part of another study, on T cells in Graves' hyperthyroidism and ophthalmopathy. That publication notes: The TCR CDR3 first-round RT-PCR relied on the HTBI primer set.

The sequenced sample was peripheral blood mononuclear cells (PBMCs), obtained at new diagnosis, from a patient treated with antithyroid drugs. The V gene is TRBV28, the J gene TRBJ1-2; 7 bases match TRBD1. The clonotype originates from a middle-aged woman with Graves disease. In nucleotides, the CDR3 is TGTGCCAGCAGTTTGCCTGACAGGGTCTATGGCTACACCTTC. It codes for CASSLPDRVYGYTF.